This entry is about one T cell receptor beta chain. The data stem from a study of cytomegalovirus exposure and HLA in healthy donors. Study-wide background: Per a later analysis, the approximately 690 first-cohort and 100 to 150 validation repertoires shared one platform.

Trimming cost V 4 bases and J 4 bases; bases outside gene matches: 4. There are 14 residues in the CDR3. Germline CDR1 LNHDA, CDR2 SQIVND (reference sequence). The assay was immunoSEQ multiplex PCR, and TCRdb's table has in-frame clones only and misses some. The sample consists of 200,000 to 300,000 clones, roughly 86% of them appearing once. Sequenced: PBMCs. The TCR comes from a woman between 25 and 40 years old in good health and CMV-seropositive. The V gene is TRBV19, the J gene TRBJ1-5; 7 bases map to TRBD1. The CDR3 region has the DNA TGTGCCAGTAGTACCTCCAGGGGGAATCAGCCCCAGCATTTT. Translating it yields CASSTSRGNQPQHF.